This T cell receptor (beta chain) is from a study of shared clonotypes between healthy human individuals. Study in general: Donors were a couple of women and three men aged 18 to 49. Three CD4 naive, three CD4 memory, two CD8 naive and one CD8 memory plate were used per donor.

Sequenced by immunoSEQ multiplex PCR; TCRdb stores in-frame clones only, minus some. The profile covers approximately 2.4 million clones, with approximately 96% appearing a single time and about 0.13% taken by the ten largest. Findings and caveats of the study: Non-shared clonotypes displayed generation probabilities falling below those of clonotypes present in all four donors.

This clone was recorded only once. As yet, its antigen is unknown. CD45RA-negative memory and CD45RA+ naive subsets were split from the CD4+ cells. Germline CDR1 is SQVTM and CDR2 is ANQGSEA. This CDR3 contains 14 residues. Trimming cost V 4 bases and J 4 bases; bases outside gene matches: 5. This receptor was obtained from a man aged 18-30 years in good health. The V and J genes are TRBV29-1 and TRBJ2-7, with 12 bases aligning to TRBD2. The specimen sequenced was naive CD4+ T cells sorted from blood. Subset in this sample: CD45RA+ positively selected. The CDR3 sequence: CSVGRLAGAYEQYF. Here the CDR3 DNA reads TGCAGCGTTGGCCGACTAGCGGGAGCTTACGAGCAGTACTTC.